The T cell receptor beta chain described here comes from a study of T-cell memory formation after mild COVID-19. TCRdb re-called the 5' RACE reads through MiXCR, storing one row per CDR3 protein. The data contain around 320,000 distinct CDR3 sequences, about 13% of them singletons. This CDR3 contains 17 residues. The germline gives CDR1 KGHSH, CDR2 LQKENI. Unmatched junction bases numbered 5, after V lost 2 bases and J lost 0 bases. This clonotype came up a few times. This clonotype was obtained from a man between 18 and 35 years old who had mild COVID-19 (a few samples of this study predate the infection). Cell type and time point are not known. The chain links TRBV18 to TRBJ1-3; the match to TRBD1 covers 9 bases. The specimen sequenced was PBMCs or a T cell subset sorted from them (not recorded which). The CDR3: CASSPNRGQLSGNTIYF. The CDR3 bases are TGTGCCAGCTCACCAAACAGGGGGCAACTCTCTGGAAACACCATATATTTT. Full variable domain (rest looked up from reference TRBV18 and TRBJ1-3): NAGVMQNPRHLVRRRGQEARLRCSPMKGHSHVYWYRQLPEEGLKFMVYLQKENIIDESGMPKERFSAEFPKEGPSILRIQQVVRGDSAAYFCASSPNRGQLSGNTIYFGEGSWLTVV.